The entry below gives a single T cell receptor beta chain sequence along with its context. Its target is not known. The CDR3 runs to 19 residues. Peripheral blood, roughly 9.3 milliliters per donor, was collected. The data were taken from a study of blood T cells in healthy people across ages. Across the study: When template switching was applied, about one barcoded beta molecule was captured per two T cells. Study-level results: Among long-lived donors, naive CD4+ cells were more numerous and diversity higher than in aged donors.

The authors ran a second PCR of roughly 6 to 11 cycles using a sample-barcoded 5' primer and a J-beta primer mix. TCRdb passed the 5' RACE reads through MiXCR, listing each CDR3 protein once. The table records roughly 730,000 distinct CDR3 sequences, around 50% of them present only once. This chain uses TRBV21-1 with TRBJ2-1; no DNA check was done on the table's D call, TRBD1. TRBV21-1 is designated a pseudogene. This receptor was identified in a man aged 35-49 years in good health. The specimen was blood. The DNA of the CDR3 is TGTGCCAGCAGCAAAACGAGGACAGGGGGGATGTCTGGTTGCAAGGAGCAGTTCTTC. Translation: CASSKTRTGGMSGCKEQFF.